The 4 T cell receptor beta chains below were found in one sample sequenced in a study of Ad26.COV2.S vaccination and SARS-CoV-2 variants. The treatment was: 15 to 20 received Ad26.COV2.S at low or high dose, single or two shots; roughly five received placebo; per-sample allocation not given. Sampling occurred on day 63 after the first vaccine or placebo injection. Only in-frame clones appear in the TCRdb table, and some are missing; sequencing was by immunoSEQ multiplex PCR. The sample lists roughly 320,000 clones, over 80% occurring once. Here the sequenced sample was peripheral blood, taken in a trial of Ad26.COV2.S vaccine versus placebo. The origin of the receptors is a person aged 18-60 years who received the Ad26.COV2.S COVID-19 vaccine or a placebo.

The rearrangement joins TRBV2 to TRBJ2-2; TRBD1 is a possible D gene (8 bases). V was shortened by 6 bases and J by 7 bases, with 18 bases between the two germline ends. There are 15 residues in the CDR3. CDR1 SNHLY and CDR2 FYNNEI come from the germline V gene. CDR3 loop: CASSAGQGGYGELFF. The CDR3 DNA reads TGTGCCAGCAGCGCCGGACAGGGAGGGTACGGGGAGCTGTTTTTT. Combining the CDR3 with reference TRBV2 and TRBJ2-2 gives the whole variable domain EPEVTQTPSHQVTQMGQEVILRCVPISNHLYFYWYRQILGQKVEFLVSFYNNEISEKSEIFDDQFSVERPDGSNFTLKIRSTKLEDSAMYFCASSAGQGGYGELFFGEGSRLTVL.

The J gene is TRBJ2-5, the V gene TRBV27; a possible D gene is TRBD1 (5 bases). This CDR3 has 14 amino acids. Trimming stripped 3 bases from V and 5 bases from J, with 13 bases between. From germline, CDR1 is MNHEY and CDR2 SMNVEV (reference sequence). CDR3: CASSFVGEGETQYF. As DNA, the CDR3 is TGTGCCAGCAGTTTTGTAGGGGAAGGGGAGACCCAGTACTTC.

The V and J genes are TRBV6-5 and TRBJ1-5; D uncertain. In germline, CDR1 is MNHEY, CDR2 SVGAGI. The CDR3 is 12 residues long. V was clipped by 9 bases and J by 4 bases, with 10 bases between them. The CDR3 bases are TGTGCCAGTTTCATGGGGAATCAGCCCCAGCATTTT. It encodes CASFMGNQPQHF.

The V and J genes are TRBV6-5 and TRBJ1-2; D possibly corresponds to TRBD1 (6 bases). Germline loops: CDR1 MNHEY, CDR2 SVGAGI. The length of the CDR3 is 15 residues. Between the trimmed V and J ends, which lost 0 bases and 0 bases, there was a span of 8 bases. The CDR3 nucleotides are TGTGCCAGCAGTTACTCAGGGGGAACTAACTATGGCTACACCTTC. Translation: CASSYSGGTNYGYTF.